This T cell receptor (beta chain) was recorded in a study of T cell changes during pregnancy in multiple sclerosis. Some clones are missing from TCRdb's copy, which holds only in-frame ones; the method was immunoSEQ multiplex PCR. The sample records about 80,000 clones, approximately 94% being singletons. Trimming removed 4 bases at V and 5 bases at J, with 13 bases between. The V gene's germline CDR1 is SEHNR and CDR2 FQNEAQ (reference sequence). CDR3 length: 14 residues. This receptor was obtained from a female donor in good health, enrolled as a control in a pregnancy study. The input for sequencing was peripheral blood, taken after pregnancy. The rearrangement links TRBV7-9 to TRBJ2-3, with D hard to call. The CDR3: CASSSTTVGDTQYF. CDR3 DNA: TGTGCCAGCAGCTCCACCACAGTTGGAGATACGCAGTATTTT.